This T cell receptor beta chain was captured in a study of T-cell reconstitution after alpha-beta-depleted transplantation in children. Unique molecular identifiers were incorporated during preparation of the TCRbeta library. TCRdb recomputed calls from the PCR reads with MiXCR, one row per CDR3 protein. The sample records 500,000 or so distinct CDR3 sequences, about 30% being singletons. Germline values: CDR1 WNHNN, CDR2 SYGVQD (reference sequence). The CDR3 has 14 residues. The trim removed 8 bases at V and 2 bases at J, leaving 5 bases unmatched. This chain connects TRBV10-1 to TRBJ2-3, with 9 bases lining up with TRBD2. The TCR was taken from a human donor who donated a stem cell graft to a child with aplastic anemia. Specimen: PBMCs from the stem cell graft donor, collected from the stem cell graft. CDR3 in DNA: TGCGCCAGCGCCAGCGGGAGGCCCACAGATACGCAGTATTTT. It encodes CASASGRPTDTQYF.